This T cell receptor (beta chain) was captured in a study of shared clonotypes between healthy human individuals. General study findings and limits: A limitation of the genetic and exposure-history diversity represented arose from few donors.

Produced via immunoSEQ multiplex PCR; TCRdb's table is partial and in-frame only. The top ten clones hold under 13% of a sample with about 330,000 clones, 74% of them seen once. Turning to this clone: Its antigen is unidentified.

The V gene's germline CDR1 is SEHNR and CDR2 FQNEAQ (reference sequence). CDR3 length equals 15 residues. The germline V and J ends were trimmed by 2 bases and 5 bases, with 10 bases remaining between them. The receptor's source is a man younger than 40 in good health. Sequencing was carried out using memory CD4+ T cells sorted from blood. Documented subset: CD45RA-negative fraction. The J gene is TRBJ1-6, the V gene TRBV7-9; D is unresolved. CDR3 DNA: TGTGCCAGCAGCTTATGGAGCAGCGATAATTCACCCCTCCACTTT. Residues: CASSLWSSDNSPLHF.